These 22 T cell receptor beta chains were sequenced from one sample in a study of cytomegalovirus exposure and HLA in healthy donors. With 60 Vbeta and 13 Jbeta primers, the PCR was carried out. Only in-frame clones appear in the TCRdb table, and some are missing; sequencing was by immunoSEQ multiplex PCR. The sample includes some 99,000 clones, nearly 70% of them seen just once. What was sequenced was PBMCs. The receptors originated from a woman aged 65 to 85 in good health and CMV-seropositive.

CDR3 coding DNA: TGTGCCTGGAGTGTTGGGACAGGGAGAGGGCAGCCCCAGCATTTT. Protein: CAWSVGTGRGQPQHF. V usage is TRBV30 and J usage is TRBJ1-5; TRBD1 matches 9 bases. This CDR3 contains 15 residues. Per the germline V gene, CDR1 is GTSNPN and CDR2 is SVGIG (reference sequence). The junction had 7 bases not matched to a gene; V was cut back by 0 bases and J by 7 bases.

In this sample, this clone turned up once. The chain joins TRBV2 to TRBJ1-2; TRBD1 aligns across 8 bases. With 3 bases clipped from V and 7 bases from J, the junction kept 4 bases outside the gene matches. The germline CDR1 and CDR2 sequences are SNHLY and FYNNEI. The CDR3 contains 13 residues. CDR3 sequence (DNA): TGTGCCAGCAGTGAGGACAGGGTCGGTGGCTACACCTTC. Translation gives CASSEDRVGGYTF. Complete variable domain (other parts from reference TRBV2 and TRBJ1-2): EPEVTQTPSHQVTQMGQEVILRCVPISNHLYFYWYRQILGQKVEFLVSFYNNEISEKSEIFDDQFSVERPDGSNFTLKIRSTKLEDSAMYFCASSEDRVGGYTFGSGTRLTVV.

This clone was seen a few times. The chain carries TRBV18 and TRBJ2-5; tentative D call: TRBD1 (6 bases). This CDR3 region has 15 residues. Trimming left V 6 bases short and J 4 bases short, with 18 bases between. The germline CDR1 and CDR2 sequences are KGHSH and LQKENI. Here the CDR3 reads CASSHGDTLRETQYF. The CDR3 region has the DNA TGTGCCAGCTCGCACGGGGACACCCTACGAGAGACCCAGTACTTC.

The V and J genes are TRBV6-1 and TRBJ2-1; 9 bases map to TRBD2. The CDR3 length is 13 residues. CDR1 MNHNS and CDR2 SASEGT come from the germline V gene. The trim removed 7 bases at V and 9 bases at J, leaving 7 bases unmatched. The CDR3 here is CASTFSGGFEQFF. As DNA, the CDR3 is TGTGCCAGCACTTTTAGCGGGGGATTTGAGCAGTTCTTC.

This clone turned up a few times. The chain links TRBV4-3 to TRBJ1-6, with 7 bases aligning to TRBD1. With V trimmed by 4 bases and J by 6 bases, 3 bases remained unmatched. CDR1 is LGHNA, CDR2 YSLEER, per germline. The length of the CDR3 is 14 residues. This chain's CDR3 is CASSPDRVNSPLHF. The CDR3 region has the DNA TGCGCCAGCAGCCCTGACAGGGTTAATTCACCCCTCCACTTT.

The V call is TRBV6-6, the J call TRBJ2-7; 7 bases fit TRBD1. The V and J ends lost 7 bases and 5 bases, in that order; junction bases with no gene match: 8. CDR3 length equals 13 residues. CDR1 is MNHNY, CDR2 SVGAGI, per germline (reference sequence). CDR3 DNA: TGTGCCAGCACCCTACTGACAGGGAACGAGCAGTACTTC. Amino acids: CASTLLTGNEQYF.

The rearrangement uses TRBV25-1 and TRBJ2-1, with unresolved D. Germline V lookup: CDR1 MGHDK, CDR2 SYGVNS. The CDR3 has 15 residues. V was cut by 2 bases and J by 12 bases, with 20 bases left in between. The CDR3, as DNA: TGTGCCAGCAGTGAACCCAGGAAGGCTCCCGAGAGGCAGTTCTTC. This codes for CASSEPRKAPERQFF.

The chain joins TRBV5-1 to TRBJ1-1, with D maybe TRBD1 (6 bases). The CDR3 has 15 amino acids. Germline CDR1 reads SGHRS; CDR2 reads YFSETQ. The ends were cut back, 0 bases at V and 4 bases at J, with 13 bases in the middle. The CDR3 is CASSLAGARITEAFF. The CDR3 DNA reads as TGCGCCAGCAGCTTGGCAGGGGCCCGGATCACTGAAGCTTTCTTT.

V gene TRBV10-3 combines with J gene TRBJ1-5; weak D call: TRBD1 (6 bases). This CDR3 is built from 15 residues. Between the trimmed V and J ends, which lost 3 bases and 6 bases, there was a span of 15 bases. Germline V lookup: CDR1 ENHRY, CDR2 SYGVKD. CDR3 bases: TGTGCCATCAGTGACTTAGGGGGGGTTGCTCAGCCCCAGCATTTT. Its protein is CAISDLGGVAQPQHF.

This clone occurred a few times. The CDR3: CASIGPGNQPQHF. The CDR3 DNA sequence: TGTGCCAGTATCGGACCAGGGAATCAGCCCCAGCATTTT. The rearrangement uses TRBV19 and TRBJ1-5, with a tentative D call TRBD1 (5 bases). V was shortened by 7 bases and J by 4 bases, with 11 bases between the two germline ends. The CDR3 sequence is 13 residues long. CDR1 LNHDA and CDR2 SQIVND come from the germline V gene (reference sequence).

The CDR3 loop reads CAWSGQGYTEAFF. CDR3 sequence (DNA): TGTGCCTGGTCAGGACAGGGCTACACTGAAGCTTTCTTT. V and J are TRBV30 and TRBJ1-1, with 8 positions matching TRBD1. CDR1 GTSNPN and CDR2 SVGIG come from the germline V gene (reference sequence). J lost 3 bases, V lost 5 bases, and 5 bases had no gene match. This CDR3 is built from 13 residues.

CDR3 region: CASSLWPSGGADQFF. The CDR3 DNA is TGTGCCAGCAGCTTATGGCCTAGCGGGGGGGCCGATCAGTTCTTC. The chain joins TRBV7-9 to TRBJ2-1; 12 bases are shared with TRBD2. The CDR3 loop spans 15 amino acids. V trimming: 2 bases; J trimming: 13 bases; junction bases outside the gene matches: 9. The V gene's germline CDR1 is SEHNR and CDR2 FQNEAQ (reference sequence).

Comments on this clone: The junction departs from germline at one end; a sequencing error may be responsible. The genes are TRBV6-6 and TRBJ1-6; 10 bases agree with TRBD1. The CDR3 length is 16 residues. Germline loops: CDR1 MNHNY, CDR2 SVGAGI (reference sequence). The CDR3: CATSQRQGAMNSPFHF. The DNA of the CDR3 is TGTGCCACATCCCAGCGACAGGGGGCGATGAATTCACCCTTCCACTTT.

This chain links TRBV5-1 with TRBJ1-2; D is perhaps TRBD1 (6 bases). The V gene lost 4 bases and the J gene lost 4 bases, with 20 bases spanning the gap. CDR1 SGHRS and CDR2 YFSETQ come from the germline V gene. The CDR3 has 16 amino acids. The CDR3 protein is CASSPSNRVGVYGYTF. The CDR3 region has the DNA TGCGCCAGCAGCCCTTCGAACAGGGTTGGGGTCTATGGCTACACCTTC. The whole variable domain, remainder taken from reference TRBV5-1 and TRBJ1-2, is KAGVTQTPRYLIKTRGQQVTLSCSPISGHRSVSWYQQTPGQGLQFLFEYFSETQRNKGNFPGRFSGRQFSNSRSEMNVSTLELGDSALYLCASSPSNRVGVYGYTFGSGTRLTVV.

This chain uses TRBV19 with TRBJ2-5, with TRBD1 matching over 10 bases. The CDR3 extends over 12 amino acids. The germline V gene encodes CDR1 LNHDA and CDR2 SQIVND (reference sequence). V was pared by 8 bases and J by 3 bases, with 0 bases of the junction left unmatched. CDR3 loop: CASGTGEETQYF. Here the CDR3 DNA reads TGTGCCAGTGGGACAGGGGAAGAGACCCAGTACTTC. Combining the CDR3 with reference TRBV19 and TRBJ2-5 gives the whole variable domain DGGITQSPKYLFRKEGQNVTLSCEQNLNHDAMYWYRQDPGQGLRLIYYSQIVNDFQKGDIAEGYSVSREKKESFPLTVTSAQKNPTAFYLCASGTGEETQYFGPGTRLLVL.

The gene calls are TRBV5-1 and TRBJ1-4, with 7 nucleotides matching TRBD1. The CDR3 consists of 17 residues. V was pared by 0 bases and J by 0 bases, with 5 bases of the junction left unmatched. Germline CDR1 is SGHRS and CDR2 is YFSETQ. CDR3 protein: CASSLGQGVATNEKLFF. In DNA, the CDR3 is TGCGCCAGCAGCTTGGGACAGGGAGTAGCAACTAATGAAAAACTGTTTTTT.

The rearrangement joins TRBV18 to TRBJ1-6; D is perhaps TRBD1 (6 bases). Germline V gene data show CDR1 as KGHSH and CDR2 as LQKENI. V lost 1 base and J lost 10, with 17 bases in between. The CDR3 runs to 16 residues. CDR3 region: CASSPLGQPLVSPLHF. In DNA, the CDR3 is TGTGCCAGCTCACCACTAGGACAGCCGTTAGTATCACCCCTCCACTTT.

The chain employs TRBV19 and TRBJ2-3; unclear D gene. Germline-derived CDR1 and CDR2 are LNHDA and SQIVND (reference sequence). The CDR3 is 11 amino acids. The V end was cut by 3 bases, the J end by 5 bases, with 3 bases between. CDR3 residues: CASSILDTQYF. In DNA, the CDR3 is TGTGCCAGTAGTATCTTAGATACGCAGTATTTT.

The rearrangement joins TRBV5-1 to TRBJ2-3; a weak D match, TRBD1 (5 bases). In germline, CDR1 is SGHRS, CDR2 YFSETQ. The ends were cut back, 0 bases at V and 4 bases at J, with 12 bases in the middle. This CDR3 region has 15 residues. CDR3 loop: CASSLAGQGADTQYF. The CDR3, as DNA: TGCGCCAGCAGCTTGGCCGGGCAGGGCGCAGATACGCAGTATTTT. The full variable domain, in which reference TRBV5-1 and TRBJ2-3 provide the parts outside the CDR3, is KAGVTQTPRYLIKTRGQQVTLSCSPISGHRSVSWYQQTPGQGLQFLFEYFSETQRNKGNFPGRFSGRQFSNSRSEMNVSTLELGDSALYLCASSLAGQGADTQYFGPGTRLTVL.

This clone was seen more than once but under ten times. V usage is TRBV5-4 and J usage is TRBJ1-2; D perhaps matches TRBD1 (5 bases). Germline V gene lookup returns CDR1 SGHNT and CDR2 YYREEE (reference sequence). Trimming took off 5 bases at V and 2 bases at J, with 13 bases between the two ends. The length of the CDR3 is 14 residues. Here the CDR3 DNA reads TGTGCCAGCAGACAGAACGGACAAAACTATGGCTACACCTTC. Amino acids: CASRQNGQNYGYTF. The whole variable domain, remainder taken from reference TRBV5-4 and TRBJ1-2, is ETGVTQSPTHLIKTRGQQVTLRCSSQSGHNTVSWYQQALGQGPQFIFQYYREEENGRGNFPPRFSGLQFPNYSSELNVNALELDDSALYLCASRQNGQNYGYTFGSGTRLTVV.

A few counts support this clone. The chain has TRBV5-8 and TRBJ1-2; possibly TRBD1 for D (5 bases). The V and J ends lost 0 bases and 2 bases respectively, with 5 bases between them. The CDR3 is made up of 13 amino acids. Germline V gene lookup returns CDR1 SGHTS and CDR2 YDEGEE. CDR3 residues: CASSLGQNYGYTF. The CDR3 coding sequence is TGTGCCAGCAGCTTGGGACAGAACTATGGCTACACCTTC.

This clone appeared a single time. V usage is TRBV30 and J usage is TRBJ1-1, with a possible D match to TRBD1 (6 bases). The CDR3 totals 13 residues. CDR1 and CDR2 (germline): GTSNPN, SVGIG (reference sequence). Trimming removed 7 bases from V and 0 bases from J, with 12 bases in between. The CDR3 region has the DNA TGTGCCTATCGGACAGTCATGAACACTGAAGCTTTCTTT. Its protein is CAYRTVMNTEAFF.